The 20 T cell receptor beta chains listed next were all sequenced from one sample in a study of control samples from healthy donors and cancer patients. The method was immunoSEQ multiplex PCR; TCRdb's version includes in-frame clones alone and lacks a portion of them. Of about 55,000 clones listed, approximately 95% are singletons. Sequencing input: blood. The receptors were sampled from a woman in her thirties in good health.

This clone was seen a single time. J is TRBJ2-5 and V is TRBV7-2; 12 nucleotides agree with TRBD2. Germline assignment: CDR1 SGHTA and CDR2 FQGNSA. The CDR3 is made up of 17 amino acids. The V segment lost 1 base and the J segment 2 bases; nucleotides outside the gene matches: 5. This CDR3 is CASSLVSLAGGQETQYF. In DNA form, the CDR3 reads TGTGCCAGCAGCTTAGTATCGCTAGCGGGAGGGCAAGAGACCCAGTACTTC.

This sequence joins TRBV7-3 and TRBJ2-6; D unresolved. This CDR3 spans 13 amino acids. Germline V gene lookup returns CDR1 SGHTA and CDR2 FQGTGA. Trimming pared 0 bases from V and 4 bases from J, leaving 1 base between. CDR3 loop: CASSLTGANVLTF. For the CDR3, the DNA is TGTGCCAGCAGCTTAACGGGGGCCAACGTCCTGACTTTC.

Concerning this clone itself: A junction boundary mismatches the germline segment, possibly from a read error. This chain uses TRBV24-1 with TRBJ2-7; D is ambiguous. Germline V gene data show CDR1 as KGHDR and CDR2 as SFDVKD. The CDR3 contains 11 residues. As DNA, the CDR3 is TGTGCCACTAGTGACTCCTACGAGCAGTACTTC. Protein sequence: CATSDSYEQYF.

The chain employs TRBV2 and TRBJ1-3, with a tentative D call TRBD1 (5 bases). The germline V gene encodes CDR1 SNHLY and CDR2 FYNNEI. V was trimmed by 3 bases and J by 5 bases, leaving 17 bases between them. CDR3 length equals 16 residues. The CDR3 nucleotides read TGTGCCAGCAGTGAGGGGGGACCCCGAAATAGAAACACCATATATTTT. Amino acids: CASSEGGPRNRNTIYF.

The CDR3 region has the DNA TGTGCCAGCAGTGAAGGTTGGAGATATAGCAATCAGCCCCAGCATTTT. Amino acid sequence: CASSEGWRYSNQPQHF. The chain uses TRBV6-1 and TRBJ1-5; D call uncertain. This CDR3 has 16 residues. V was pared by 1 base and J by 0 bases, with 10 bases between. Germline V lookup: CDR1 MNHNS, CDR2 SASEGT.

The CDR3 is CASRRQGARSPLHF. In nucleotides, the CDR3 is TGTGCCAGCAGAAGACAGGGGGCGAGATCACCCCTCCACTTT. This chain links TRBV7-9 with TRBJ1-6, with 10 bases that match TRBD1. The junction had 6 bases not matched to a gene; V was cut back by 6 bases and J by 10 bases. Looked up from germline, CDR1 is SEHNR and CDR2 is FQNEAQ (reference sequence). The CDR3 has 14 residues.

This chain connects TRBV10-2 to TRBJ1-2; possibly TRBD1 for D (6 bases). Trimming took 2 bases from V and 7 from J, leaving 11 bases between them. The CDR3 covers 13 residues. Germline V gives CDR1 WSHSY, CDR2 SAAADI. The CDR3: CASSETGAGGYTF. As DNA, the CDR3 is TGCGCCAGCAGTGAGACGGGGGCCGGTGGCTACACCTTC.

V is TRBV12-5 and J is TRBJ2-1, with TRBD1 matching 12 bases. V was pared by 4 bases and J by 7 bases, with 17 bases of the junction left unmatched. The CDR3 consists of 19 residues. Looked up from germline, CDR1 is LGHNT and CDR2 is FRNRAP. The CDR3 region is CASGSTGTGGALGENEQFF. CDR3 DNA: TGTGCTAGTGGTTCCACCGGGACAGGGGGCGCTTTGGGAGAAAATGAGCAGTTCTTC.

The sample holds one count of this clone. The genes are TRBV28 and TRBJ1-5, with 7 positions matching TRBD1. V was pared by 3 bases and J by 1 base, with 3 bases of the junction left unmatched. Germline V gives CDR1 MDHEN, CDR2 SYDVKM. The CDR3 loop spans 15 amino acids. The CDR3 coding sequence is TGTGCCAGCAGTTTGGTACAGGGGAGCAATCAGCCCCAGCATTTT. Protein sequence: CASSLVQGSNQPQHF. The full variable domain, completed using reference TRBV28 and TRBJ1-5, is DVKVTQSSRYLVKRTGEKVFLECVQDMDHENMFWYRQDPGLGLRLIYFSYDVKMKEKGDIPEGYSVSREKKERFSLILESASTNQTSMYLCASSLVQGSNQPQHFGDGTRLSIL.

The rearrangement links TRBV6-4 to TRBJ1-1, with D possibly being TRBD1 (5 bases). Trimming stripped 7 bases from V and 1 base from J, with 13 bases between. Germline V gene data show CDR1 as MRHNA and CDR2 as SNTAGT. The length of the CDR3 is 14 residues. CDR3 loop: CASTVGTENTEAFF. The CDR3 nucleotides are TGTGCCAGCACCGTAGGGACTGAGAACACTGAAGCTTTCTTT.

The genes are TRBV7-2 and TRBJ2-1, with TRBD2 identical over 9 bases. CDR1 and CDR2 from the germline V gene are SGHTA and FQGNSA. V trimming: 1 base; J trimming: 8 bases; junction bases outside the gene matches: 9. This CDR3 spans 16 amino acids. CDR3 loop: CASSLVGGRVTYEQFF. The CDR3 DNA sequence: TGTGCCAGCAGCTTAGTTGGCGGGAGGGTTACCTATGAGCAGTTCTTC.

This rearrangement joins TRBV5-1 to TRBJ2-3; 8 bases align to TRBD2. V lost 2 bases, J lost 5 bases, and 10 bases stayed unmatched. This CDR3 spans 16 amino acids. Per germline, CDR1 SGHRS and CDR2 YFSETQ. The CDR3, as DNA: TGCGCCAGCAGCTTTATCAGCGGGAGTAGTGGAGATACGCAGTATTTT. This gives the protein CASSFISGSSGDTQYF.

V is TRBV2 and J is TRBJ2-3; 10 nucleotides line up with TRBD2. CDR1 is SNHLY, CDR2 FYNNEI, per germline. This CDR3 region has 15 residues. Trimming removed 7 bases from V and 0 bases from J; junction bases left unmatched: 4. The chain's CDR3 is CASTKREGSTDTQYF. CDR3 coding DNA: TGTGCCAGCACCAAGCGGGAGGGTAGCACAGATACGCAGTATTTT.

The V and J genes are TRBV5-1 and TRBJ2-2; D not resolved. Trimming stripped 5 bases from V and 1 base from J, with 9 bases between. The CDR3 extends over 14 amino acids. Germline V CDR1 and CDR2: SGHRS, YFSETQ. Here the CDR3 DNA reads TGCGCCAGCAGTAGTTCTGGGAACACCGGGGAGCTGTTTTTT. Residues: CASSSSGNTGELFF.

CDR3 amino acids: CASSYTRDSNSPLHF. The DNA for the CDR3 is TGTGCCAGCAGTTACACCAGGGACAGTAATTCACCCCTCCACTTT. V is TRBV6-5 and J is TRBJ1-6, with 7 positions matching TRBD1. The CDR3 length is 15 residues. Germline trimming cut 2 bases from V and 6 bases from J; bases unmatched to any gene: 4. CDR1 MNHEY and CDR2 SVGAGI come from the germline V gene.

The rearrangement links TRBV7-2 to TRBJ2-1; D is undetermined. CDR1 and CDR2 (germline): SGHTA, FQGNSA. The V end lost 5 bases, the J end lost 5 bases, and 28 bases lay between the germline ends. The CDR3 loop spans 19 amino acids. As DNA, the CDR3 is TGTGCCAGCAGCCTATACTCGGTCACCGGCTGGGCCGGAAACAATGAGCAGTTCTTC. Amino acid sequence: CASSLYSVTGWAGNNEQFF.

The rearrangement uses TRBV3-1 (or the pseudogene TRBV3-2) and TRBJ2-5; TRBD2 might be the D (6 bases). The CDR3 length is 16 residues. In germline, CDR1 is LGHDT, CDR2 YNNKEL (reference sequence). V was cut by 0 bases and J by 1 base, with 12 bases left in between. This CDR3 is CASSQELLAPQETQYF. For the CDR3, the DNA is TGTGCCAGCAGCCAAGAGTTACTAGCCCCCCAAGAGACCCAGTACTTC.

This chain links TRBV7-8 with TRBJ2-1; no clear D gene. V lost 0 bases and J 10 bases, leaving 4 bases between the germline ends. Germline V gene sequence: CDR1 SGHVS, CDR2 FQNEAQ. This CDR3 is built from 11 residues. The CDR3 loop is CASSLAAEQFF. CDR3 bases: TGTGCCAGCAGCTTAGCTGCAGAGCAGTTCTTC. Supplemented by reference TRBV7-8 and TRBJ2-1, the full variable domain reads GAGVSQSPRYKVAKRGQDVALRCDPISGHVSLFWYQQALGQGPEFLTYFQNEAQLDKSGLPSDRFFAERPEGSVSTLKIQRTQQEDSAVYLCASSLAAEQFFGPGTRLTVL.

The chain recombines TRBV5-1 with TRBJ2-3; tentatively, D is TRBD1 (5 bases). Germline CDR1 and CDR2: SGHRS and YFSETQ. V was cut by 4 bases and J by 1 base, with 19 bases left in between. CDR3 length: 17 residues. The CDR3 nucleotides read TGCGCCAGCAGCCCCCAGGGCGGCCTAGGGGGCACAGATACGCAGTATTTT. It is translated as CASSPQGGLGGTDTQYF.

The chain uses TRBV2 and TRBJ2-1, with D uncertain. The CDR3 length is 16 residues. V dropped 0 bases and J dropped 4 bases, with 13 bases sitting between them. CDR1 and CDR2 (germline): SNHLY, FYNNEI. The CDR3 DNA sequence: TGTGCCAGCAGTGAAGCTTTAATCCTCGGATACAATGAGCAGTTCTTC. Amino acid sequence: CASSEALILGYNEQFF.